Below, 30 T cell receptor beta chains from the same sample are listed, as sequenced in a study of blood T cell repertoires in COVID-19. The repertoire was sequenced with immunoSEQ multiplex PCR; TCRdb's copy has only in-frame clones and lacks some. This table holds nearly 110,000 clones, over 60% found once. The specimen sequenced was peripheral blood. The receptors stem from a man older than 75 with COVID-19, enrolled during active disease.

The chain has TRBV5-1 and TRBJ2-5; 10 nucleotides agree with TRBD1. The CDR3 contains 15 residues. The germline gives CDR1 SGHRS, CDR2 YFSETQ. After removal of 4 bases from V and 2 bases from J, the junction contained 5 bases not matched to a gene. The CDR3 nucleotides read TGCGCCAGCAGCCCGAGGGACAGGGGTCAAGAGACCCAGTACTTC. This codes for CASSPRDRGQETQYF.

The chain couples TRBV6-1 to TRBJ1-1; D ambiguous. CDR3 size: 13 residues. V was shortened by 1 base and J by 6 bases, with 9 bases between the two germline ends. Germline lookup yields CDR1 MNHNS and CDR2 SASEGT. The CDR3: CASSEGPGAEAFF. The CDR3 region has the DNA TGTGCCAGCAGTGAAGGCCCCGGGGCTGAAGCTTTCTTT.

This clone is a singleton in its sample. The V and J genes are TRBV10-1 and TRBJ2-7; D is unresolved. Between the trimmed V and J ends, which lost 3 bases and 2 bases, there was a span of 11 bases. CDR1 and CDR2 from the germline V gene are WNHNN and SYGVQD (reference sequence). This CDR3 has 14 residues. CDR3: CASSDGAIAYEQYF. CDR3 sequence (DNA): TGCGCCAGCAGTGACGGAGCCATCGCCTACGAGCAGTACTTC.

The chain combines TRBV12-5 with TRBJ2-1; D is perhaps TRBD2 (5 bases). This CDR3 comprises 12 residues. Trimming cost V 7 bases and J 9 bases, with 13 bases left between them. The germline gives CDR1 LGHNT, CDR2 FRNRAP. The CDR3 here is CASDSGIGEQFF. The CDR3 DNA sequence: TGTGCTAGTGACTCGGGGATTGGTGAGCAGTTCTTC. The full variable domain, completed using reference TRBV12-5 and TRBJ2-1, is DARVTQTPRHKVTEMGQEVTMRCQPILGHNTVFWYRQTMMQGLELLAYFRNRAPLDDSGMPKDRFSAEMPDATLATLKIQPSEPRDSAVYFCASDSGIGEQFFGPGTRLTVL.

The chain is built from TRBV3-1 (or the pseudogene TRBV3-2) and TRBJ1-6, with 7 bases lining up with TRBD1. Germline CDR1 is LGHDT and CDR2 is YNNKEL (reference sequence). The CDR3 extends over 17 amino acids. Trimming took 0 bases from V and 0 from J; bases not matched to a gene: 2. CDR3 DNA sequence: TGTGCCAGCAGCCAAGACAGGGGGACCTCCTATAATTCACCCCTCCACTTT. Protein: CASSQDRGTSYNSPLHF.

Concerning this clone itself: The sample holds other DNA sequences that translate to the same CDR3. The V call is TRBV7-8, the J call TRBJ2-7; 7 positions match TRBD2. Trimming took 4 bases from V and 2 from J; bases not matched to a gene: 8. Germline V gene lookup returns CDR1 SGHVS and CDR2 FQNEAQ. The length of the CDR3 is 15 residues. The CDR3, as DNA: TGTGCCAGCAGCTCCGGGCTAGCGGCCGCCTACGAGCAGTACTTC. Amino acid sequence: CASSSGLAAAYEQYF.

The gene calls are TRBV4-3 and TRBJ2-7, with TRBD1 matching over 7 bases. The CDR3 is made up of 15 amino acids. The V and J ends lost 0 bases and 7 bases, in that order; junction bases with no gene match: 9. CDR1 is LGHNA, CDR2 YSLEER, per germline. In nucleotides, the CDR3 is TGCGCCAGCAGCCAAGATTCAGGGGGTGCCCTGGAGCAGTACTTC. This translates into CASSQDSGGALEQYF.

The sample holds a few counts of this clone. V gene TRBV3-1 (or the pseudogene TRBV3-2) combines with J gene TRBJ1-5; perhaps TRBD1 as D (5 bases). From germline, CDR1 is LGHDT and CDR2 YNNKEL (reference sequence). Trimming left V 2 bases short and J 6 bases short, with 17 bases between. CDR3 length: 16 amino acids. In nucleotides, the CDR3 is TGTGCCAGCAGCCAATCGTTCAAGGGGCGCGTTCAGCCCCAGCATTTT. Amino acid sequence: CASSQSFKGRVQPQHF.

The CDR3 DNA follows: TGTGCCAGCAGCCCGACAGGTGTCGGCTACACCTTC. Protein: CASSPTGVGYTF. The gene calls are TRBV7-8 and TRBJ1-2, with D perhaps matching TRBD1 (6 bases). This CDR3 has 12 amino acids. Trimming removed 5 bases from V and 8 bases from J, with 12 bases in between. Germline loops: CDR1 SGHVS, CDR2 FQNEAQ. Drawing the rest from reference TRBV7-8 and TRBJ1-2, the complete variable domain is GAGVSQSPRYKVAKRGQDVALRCDPISGHVSLFWYQQALGQGPEFLTYFQNEAQLDKSGLPSDRFFAERPEGSVSTLKIQRTQQEDSAVYLCASSPTGVGYTFGSGTRLTVV.

This chain uses TRBV7-2 with TRBJ2-2, with D uncertain. Germline loops: CDR1 SGHTA, CDR2 FQGNSA. The CDR3 contains 13 residues. With 3 bases removed from V and 4 bases from J, the gap between germline ends came to 6 bases. CDR3 DNA: TGTGCCAGCAGCTTTGCCAGCACCGGGGAGCTGTTTTTT. This encodes CASSFASTGELFF.

J is TRBJ2-3 and V is TRBV7-9; 9 bases line up with TRBD1. Germline CDR1 SEHNR, CDR2 FQNEAQ (reference sequence). There are 16 residues in the CDR3. The J segment lost 2 bases and the V segment lost 4 bases, leaving 7 bases of the junction unmatched. CDR3 in amino acids: CASSSYRDRDTDTQYF. CDR3 coding DNA: TGTGCCAGCAGCTCCTACCGGGACAGGGACACAGATACGCAGTATTTT.

This rearrangement joins TRBV7-2 to TRBJ2-7; D call uncertain. CDR1 is SGHTA and CDR2 is FQGNSA in the germline V gene. V shed 1 base and J shed 2 bases, with 9 bases lying between them. CDR3 length equals 14 residues. Written as DNA, the CDR3 is TGTGCCAGCAGCTTAGGGTCTTCGGCCTACGAGCAGTACTTC. This translates into CASSLGSSAYEQYF.

The rearrangement links TRBV5-4 to TRBJ2-2; D may be TRBD1 (6 bases). V was shortened by 3 bases and J by 0 bases, with 12 bases between the two germline ends. Germline CDR1 and CDR2: SGHNT and YYREEE (reference sequence). This CDR3 comprises 16 residues. The DNA for the CDR3 is TGTGCCAGCAGCTGGAGGACAGAGGCGAACACCGGGGAGCTGTTTTTT. This encodes CASSWRTEANTGELFF.

The V and J genes are TRBV30 and TRBJ2-7; 10 bases align to TRBD1. The V gene's germline CDR1 is GTSNPN and CDR2 SVGIG (reference sequence). V lost 3 bases, J lost 5 bases, and 4 bases stayed unmatched. The CDR3 spans 13 residues. The CDR3 loop reads CAWSRDRGDEQYF. CDR3 nucleotide sequence: TGTGCCTGGAGCCGGGACAGGGGAGACGAGCAGTACTTC.

The rearrangement links TRBV19 to TRBJ2-1; the match to TRBD2 covers 12 bases. This CDR3 has 14 amino acids. The V gene's germline CDR1 is LNHDA and CDR2 SQIVND (reference sequence). Trimming removed 9 bases from V and 5 bases from J; junction bases left unmatched: 5. In DNA, the CDR3 is TGTGCCAGCCCTAGCGGGAGGGCCAACAATGAGCAGTTCTTC. Protein product: CASPSGRANNEQFF.

The chain links TRBV6-1 to TRBJ2-7; 7 bases map to TRBD1. The V and J ends lost 3 bases and 7 bases, in that order; junction bases with no gene match: 9. Germline assignment: CDR1 MNHNS and CDR2 SASEGT. The CDR3 totals 14 residues. As DNA, the CDR3 is TGTGCCAGCAGTGACAGGGGGATATCTCTGGAGCAGTACTTC. Encoded protein: CASSDRGISLEQYF.

V usage is TRBV24-1 and J usage is TRBJ2-6; TRBD1 matches at 8 bases. Germline-derived CDR1 and CDR2 are KGHDR and SFDVKD. V was pared by 2 bases and J by 3 bases, with 11 bases of the junction left unmatched. The CDR3 totals 19 residues. The CDR3 region has the DNA TGTGCCACCAGTGATTCTCTCGGACAGGGAGGCTTTGGGGCCAACGTCCTGACTTTC. The encoded protein is CATSDSLGQGGFGANVLTF.

The gene calls are TRBV6-5 and TRBJ1-4; 9 positions agree with TRBD1. Germline V lookup: CDR1 MNHEY, CDR2 SVGAGI. V dropped 6 bases and J dropped 8; count of bases not matched to a gene: 7. The CDR3 covers 14 residues. The CDR3 here is CASSRQGEHEKLFF. The CDR3 DNA follows: TGTGCCAGCAGCCGACAGGGGGAGCACGAAAAACTGTTTTTT.

The gene calls are TRBV5-1 and TRBJ2-1; 12 bases line up with TRBD2. The CDR3 loop spans 15 amino acids. Losses at the gene ends were 6 bases for V and 2 bases for J; bases not matched to a gene: 3. The germline V gene has CDR1 SGHRS and CDR2 YFSETQ. CDR3 amino acids: CASNPSGRAYNEQFF. CDR3 DNA: TGCGCCAGCAACCCTAGCGGGAGGGCCTACAATGAGCAGTTCTTC.

There are many counts of this clone. V usage is TRBV7-6 and J usage is TRBJ2-5; tentative D call: TRBD2 (6 bases). In germline, CDR1 is SGHVS, CDR2 FNYEAQ. Trimming stripped 3 bases from V and 1 base from J, with 6 bases between. The CDR3 sequence is 13 residues long. CDR3 in amino acids: CASSFSGQETQYF. CDR3 DNA sequence: TGTGCCAGCAGCTTTAGCGGCCAAGAGACCCAGTACTTC.

The chain is built from TRBV6-5 and TRBJ2-1; 9 nucleotides agree with TRBD1. Per the germline V gene, CDR1 is MNHEY and CDR2 is SVGAGI. This CDR3 has 14 amino acids. J was trimmed by 7 bases and V by 9 bases; bases with no gene match: 10. The chain's CDR3 is CASSRDRAGNEQFF. In nucleotides, the CDR3 is TGTGCCAGTAGCCGGGACAGGGCTGGAAATGAGCAGTTCTTC.

This clone occurred once. The CDR3 region has the DNA TGTGCCAGCAGCTCCGGGTCAGCCGGGGCCAACGTCCTGACTTTC. Amino acid sequence: CASSSGSAGANVLTF. The chain has TRBV7-3 and TRBJ2-6, with unresolved D. The ends were cut back, 4 bases at V and 4 bases at J, with 11 bases in the middle. The CDR3 runs to 15 residues. Germline CDR1 and CDR2: SGHTA and FQGTGA.

The CDR3 DNA follows: TGTGCCAGCAGTCCCCAGAAAGGGAGGGGGTACTACAATGAGCAGTTCTTC. Translation: CASSPQKGRGYYNEQFF. J is TRBJ2-1 and V is TRBV27, with TRBD2 as a possible D gene (7 bases). The ends were cut back, 5 bases at V and 3 bases at J, with 20 bases in the middle. Germline CDR1 reads MNHEY; CDR2 reads SMNVEV (reference sequence). CDR3 length equals 17 residues.

The genes are TRBV21-1 and TRBJ1-4. TRBV21-1 is annotated as a pseudogene. The CDR3 runs to 15 residues. The CDR3 region has the DNA TGTGCCAGCGATAAAGGGGGGGGCTTCGGAGAAAAACTGTTTTTT. It encodes CASDKGGGFGEKLFF.

The rearrangement links TRBV5-5 to TRBJ2-5, with a weak D call TRBD1 (5 bases). CDR1 is SGHKS and CDR2 is YYEKEE in the germline V gene (reference sequence). The CDR3 loop spans 13 amino acids. The ends were cut back, 4 bases at V and 3 bases at J, with 10 bases in the middle. CDR3 bases: TGTGCCAGCAGCACAGGTGGGGAAGAGACCCAGTACTTC. Residues: CASSTGGEETQYF.

The chain combines TRBV5-4 with TRBJ2-7, with D unresolved. CDR1 is SGHNT and CDR2 is YYREEE in the germline V gene (reference sequence). V shed 1 base and J shed 0 bases, with 11 bases lying between them. The CDR3 extends over 15 amino acids. The DNA of the CDR3 is TGTGCCAGCAGCTTGAATTTGGCTAGCTCCTACGAGCAGTACTTC. It translates to CASSLNLASSYEQYF.

The J gene is TRBJ1-2, the V gene TRBV6-1; D is perhaps TRBD1 (6 bases). V lost 1 base to trimming and J lost 5 bases, with 14 bases between them. This CDR3 contains 15 residues. Germline V gives CDR1 MNHNS, CDR2 SASEGT. The CDR3 region is CASSEGTVVDYGYTF. CDR3 in DNA: TGTGCCAGCAGTGAAGGGACAGTTGTCGATTATGGCTACACCTTC.

The gene calls are TRBV12-5 and TRBJ2-1, with TRBD2 matching 7 bases. Germline V gives CDR1 LGHNT, CDR2 FRNRAP. This CDR3 region has 17 residues. The trim removed 2 bases at V and 0 bases at J, leaving 7 bases unmatched. CDR3 sequence: CASGLSTSSFSYNEQFF. CDR3 DNA sequence: TGTGCTAGTGGTTTGTCGACTAGCAGTTTCTCCTACAATGAGCAGTTCTTC.

This chain connects TRBV18 to TRBJ2-3; 10 bases are shared with TRBD2. Looked up from germline, CDR1 is KGHSH and CDR2 is LQKENI. V lost 3 bases to trimming and J lost 5 bases; unmatched junction nucleotides: 8. This CDR3 contains 16 residues. Here the CDR3 reads CASSPLAGARGDTQYF. CDR3 bases: TGTGCCAGCTCACCCCTAGCGGGAGCACGGGGAGATACGCAGTATTTT.

The chain joins TRBV2 to TRBJ2-3, with TRBD2 matching 12 bases. This CDR3 is 16 amino acids long. Trimming cost V 4 bases and J 4 bases; bases outside gene matches: 6. Germline V CDR1 and CDR2: SNHLY, FYNNEI. In nucleotides, the CDR3 is TGTGCCAGCAGTGGGACTAGCGGGGCGGATGCAGATACGCAGTATTTT. Residues: CASSGTSGADADTQYF.